Listed below are T cell receptor beta chains from one sample, sequenced in a study of T-cell reconstitution after alpha-beta-depleted transplantation in children. From the PCR reads, TCRdb called clonotypes with MiXCR, one entry per CDR3 protein. Counted here are about 870,000 distinct CDR3 sequences, around 15% occurring once; the ten biggest clones make up roughly 5%. The sequencing used PBMCs, mostly from graft donor cells, collected 360 days after TCRalphabeta/CD19-depleted stem cell transplant. The receptors were sampled from a male patient between 10 and 17 years old who had a stem cell transplant for acute lymphoblastic leukemia, so the T cells may come from the graft donor. CDR3s include the opening cysteine and the closing phenylalanine or tryptophan. Each record gives: V gene, clone size, J gene, D gene, CDR3 protein, CDR3 DNA. The D gene is left open where the match is weak. A row's size may be missing; if present it is once, few, many or a size class.

v_gene: TRBV7-8
abundance: few
j_gene: TRBJ2-3
d_gene: -
CDR3aa: CASSLGPINPQYF
CDR3nt: TGTGCCAGCAGCTTGGGGCCTATCAATCCGCAGTATTTT

v_gene: TRBV4-1
abundance: -
j_gene: TRBJ2-1
d_gene: TRBD2
CDR3aa: CASSQAPATGGKFF
CDR3nt: TGCGCCAGCAGCCAAGCCCCCGCGACGGGAGGGAAGTTCTTC

v_gene: TRBV20-1
abundance: few
j_gene: TRBJ2-1
d_gene: -
CDR3aa: CSAPPAPGGGLSYNEQFF
CDR3nt: TGCAGTGCTCCTCCCGCCCCAGGGGGGGGCTTGTCCTACAATGAGCAGTTCTTC

v_gene: TRBV3-1
abundance: few
j_gene: TRBJ1-3
d_gene: -
CDR3aa: CASRIQQDTRFSGNTIYF
CDR3nt: TGTGCCAGCCGGATCCAACAGGACACAAGGTTCTCTGGAAACACCATATATTTT

v_gene: TRBV4-1
abundance: -
j_gene: TRBJ2-7
d_gene: -
CDR3aa: CASSQRSGLSGEQYF
CDR3nt: TGCGCCAGCAGCCAACGGTCAGGACTCTCCGGGGAGCAGTACTTC

v_gene: TRBV25-1
abundance: few
j_gene: TRBJ1-1
d_gene: -
CDR3aa: CASSELGRGDTEAFF
CDR3nt: TGTGCCAGCAGTGAACTCGGCAGGGGAGACACTGAAGCTTTCTTT

v_gene: TRBV5-1
abundance: -
j_gene: TRBJ2-1
d_gene: TRBD2
CDR3aa: CASSLMSGTHNEQFF
CDR3nt: TGCGCCAGCAGCTTGATGAGCGGGACCCACAATGAGCAGTTCTTC

v_gene: TRBV27
abundance: few
j_gene: TRBJ2-7
d_gene: TRBD2
CDR3aa: CASQPRLAGEQYF
CDR3nt: TGTGCCAGTCAACCCCGACTAGCAGGCGAGCAGTACTTC

v_gene: TRBV11-2
abundance: -
j_gene: TRBJ2-7
d_gene: -
CDR3aa: CASRIMTSWIRGEQYF
CDR3nt: TGTGCCAGCAGGATAATGACTAGTTGGATCCGTGGGGAGCAGTACTTC

v_gene: TRBV29-1
abundance: -
j_gene: TRBJ1-1
d_gene: -
CDR3aa: CSVDHEGWNTEAFF
CDR3nt: TGCAGCGTTGATCATGAAGGATGGAACACTGAAGCTTTCTTT

v_gene: TRBV13
abundance: few
j_gene: TRBJ2-1
d_gene: TRBD2
CDR3aa: CASSLRRTSLGSEQFF
CDR3nt: TGTGCCAGCAGCTTACGAAGGACTAGTTTAGGCAGTGAGCAGTTCTTC

v_gene: TRBV5-1
abundance: once
j_gene: TRBJ2-7
d_gene: TRBD2
CDR3aa: CASSLTTGLRGGFYKQYF
CDR3nt: TGCGCCAGCAGCTTGACCACTGGATTGCGGGGGGGGTTCTACAAGCAGTACTTC

v_gene: TRBV21-1
abundance: many
j_gene: TRBJ1-1
d_gene: -
CDR3aa: CASSKGEEPNTEAFF
CDR3nt: TGTGCCAGCAGCAAAGGGGAGGAACCGAACACTGAAGCTTTCTTT

v_gene: TRBV12-3/TRBV12-4
abundance: -
j_gene: TRBJ1-5
d_gene: TRBD1
CDR3aa: CASRLTGGPNQPQHF
CDR3nt: TGTGCCAGCAGGCTGACAGGGGGACCCAATCAGCCCCAGCATTTT

v_gene: TRBV11-2
abundance: few
j_gene: TRBJ2-2
d_gene: TRBD2
CDR3aa: CASRHIAGAYTGELFF
CDR3nt: TGTGCCAGCAGGCACATAGCGGGAGCGTATACCGGGGAGCTGTTTTTT

v_gene: TRBV5-1
abundance: many
j_gene: TRBJ2-4
d_gene: -
CDR3aa: CASSLGDGLAKNIQYF
CDR3nt: TGCGCCAGCAGCTTGGGGGACGGCCTCGCCAAAAACATTCAGTACTTC

v_gene: TRBV18
abundance: few
j_gene: TRBJ2-5
d_gene: -
CDR3aa: CASSPATETQYF
CDR3nt: TGTGCCAGCTCACCAGCTACGGAGACCCAGTACTTC

v_gene: TRBV20-1
abundance: -
j_gene: TRBJ2-1
d_gene: TRBD2
CDR3aa: CSARDPTSGGYNEQFF
CDR3nt: TGCAGTGCTAGAGATCCGACTAGCGGGGGTTACAATGAGCAGTTCTTC

v_gene: TRBV3-1
abundance: few
j_gene: TRBJ2-6
d_gene: -
CDR3aa: CASSPDHGANVLTF
CDR3nt: TGTGCCAGCAGTCCTGATCATGGGGCCAACGTCCTGACTTTC

v_gene: TRBV6-1
abundance: -
j_gene: TRBJ1-3
d_gene: -
CDR3aa: CASFPTGTAGNTIYF
CDR3nt: TGTGCCAGCTTCCCTACCGGGACGGCCGGAAACACCATATATTTT

v_gene: TRBV3-1
abundance: -
j_gene: TRBJ2-3
d_gene: TRBD2
CDR3aa: CASSQGGLATDTQYF
CDR3nt: TGTGCCAGCAGCCAAGGGGGACTAGCGACCGATACGCAGTATTTT

v_gene: TRBV20-1
abundance: few
j_gene: TRBJ2-1
d_gene: -
CDR3aa: CSARRVALNQIYNEQFF
CDR3nt: TGCAGTGCTAGACGGGTGGCCCTGAACCAAATATACAATGAGCAGTTCTTC

v_gene: TRBV7-3
abundance: -
j_gene: TRBJ1-4
d_gene: -
CDR3aa: CATGDRMIGEKLFF
CDR3nt: TGTGCCACCGGGGATCGGATGATTGGCGAAAAACTGTTTTTT

v_gene: TRBV7-8
abundance: -
j_gene: TRBJ2-3
d_gene: TRBD1
CDR3aa: CASSLVSGTGADTQYF
CDR3nt: TGTGCCAGCAGCTTAGTCAGCGGGACAGGGGCAGATACGCAGTATTTT

v_gene: TRBV10-3
abundance: -
j_gene: TRBJ2-7
d_gene: TRBD1
CDR3aa: CAISTGQGDGEQYF
CDR3nt: TGTGCCATCAGCACGGGACAGGGGGACGGGGAGCAGTACTTC

v_gene: TRBV20-1
abundance: -
j_gene: TRBJ2-3
d_gene: -
CDR3aa: CSAITRVADTQYF
CDR3nt: TGCAGTGCTATCACGCGGGTGGCAGATACGCAGTATTTT

v_gene: TRBV4-1
abundance: few
j_gene: TRBJ2-7
d_gene: TRBD2
CDR3aa: CASSQLLSAGPYEQYF
CDR3nt: TGCGCCAGCAGCCAACTTCTCTCAGCGGGACCCTACGAGCAGTACTTC

v_gene: TRBV20-1
abundance: -
j_gene: TRBJ2-1
d_gene: -
CDR3aa: CSASWGRTYNEQFF
CDR3nt: TGCAGTGCTAGCTGGGGCAGGACTTACAATGAGCAGTTCTTC

v_gene: TRBV6-2/TRBV6-3
abundance: few
j_gene: TRBJ2-7
d_gene: -
CDR3aa: CASSYVWGGGSYEQYF
CDR3nt: TGTGCCAGCAGTTACGTGTGGGGAGGAGGCTCCTACGAGCAGTACTTC